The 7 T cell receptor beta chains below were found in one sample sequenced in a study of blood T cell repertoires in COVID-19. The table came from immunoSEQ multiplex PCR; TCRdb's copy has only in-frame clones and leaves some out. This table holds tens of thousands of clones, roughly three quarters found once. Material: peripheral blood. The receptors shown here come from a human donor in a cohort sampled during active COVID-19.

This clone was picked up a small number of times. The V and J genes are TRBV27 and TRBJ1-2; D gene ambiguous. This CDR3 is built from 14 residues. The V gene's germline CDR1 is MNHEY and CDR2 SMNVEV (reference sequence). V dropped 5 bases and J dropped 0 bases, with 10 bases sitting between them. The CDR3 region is CASSLSGTNYGYTF. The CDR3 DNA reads TGTGCCAGCAGTCTGTCAGGTACTAACTATGGCTACACCTTC.

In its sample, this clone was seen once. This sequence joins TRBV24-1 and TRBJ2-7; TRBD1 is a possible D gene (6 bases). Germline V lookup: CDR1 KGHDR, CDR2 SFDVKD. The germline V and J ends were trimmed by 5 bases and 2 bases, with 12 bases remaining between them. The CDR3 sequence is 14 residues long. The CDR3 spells CATSVTGKPYEQYF. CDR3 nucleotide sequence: TGTGCCACCAGTGTTACAGGGAAACCCTACGAGCAGTACTTC.

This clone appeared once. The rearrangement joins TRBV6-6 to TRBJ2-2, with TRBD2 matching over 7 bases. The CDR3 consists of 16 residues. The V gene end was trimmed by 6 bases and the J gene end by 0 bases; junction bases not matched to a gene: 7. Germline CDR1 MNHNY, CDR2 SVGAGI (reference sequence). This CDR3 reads CASSPPGGTNTGELFF. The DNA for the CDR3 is TGTGCCAGCAGCCCCCCCGGGGGGACGAACACCGGGGAGCTGTTTTTT.

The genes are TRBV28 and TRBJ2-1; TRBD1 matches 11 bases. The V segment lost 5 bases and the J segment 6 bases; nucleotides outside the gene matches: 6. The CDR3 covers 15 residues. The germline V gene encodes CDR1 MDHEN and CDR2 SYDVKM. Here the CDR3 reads CASSPLGTGGNEQFF. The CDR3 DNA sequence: TGTGCCAGCAGTCCCTTAGGGACAGGGGGCAATGAGCAGTTCTTC.

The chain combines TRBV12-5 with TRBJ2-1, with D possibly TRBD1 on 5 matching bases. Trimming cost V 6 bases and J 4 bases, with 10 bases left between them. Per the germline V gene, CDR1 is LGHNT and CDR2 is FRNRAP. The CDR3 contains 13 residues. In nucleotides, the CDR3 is TGTGCTAGTGGCTATGGGGCGTACAATGAGCAGTTCTTC. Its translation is CASGYGAYNEQFF.

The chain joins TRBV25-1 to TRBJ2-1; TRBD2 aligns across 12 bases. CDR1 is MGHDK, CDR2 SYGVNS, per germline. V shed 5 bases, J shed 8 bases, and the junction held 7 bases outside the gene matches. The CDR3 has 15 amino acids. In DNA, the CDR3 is TGTGCCAGCAGTAAGAGGACTAGCGGGAACCATGAGCAGTTCTTC. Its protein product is CASSKRTSGNHEQFF.

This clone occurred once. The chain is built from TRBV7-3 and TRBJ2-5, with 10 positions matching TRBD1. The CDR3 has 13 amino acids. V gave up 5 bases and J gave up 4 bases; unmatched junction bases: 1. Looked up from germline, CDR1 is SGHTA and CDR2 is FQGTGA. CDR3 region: CASSRDRGETQYF. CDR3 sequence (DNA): TGTGCCAGCAGCCGGGACAGGGGAGAGACCCAGTACTTC.